This paragraph covers one T cell receptor (beta chain) sequence. Antigen: not known. Only in-frame clones appear in the TCRdb table, and some are missing; sequencing was by immunoSEQ multiplex PCR. The repertoire holds approximately 500,000 clones, with about 95% as singletons. These data belong to a study of shared clonotypes between healthy human individuals. Adult Caucasians living in Nashville, Tennessee made up all of the donors. Whole-study results and caveats: A reduction in generation probabilities was seen for non-shared clonotypes relative to those shared by all four donors.

This clonotype was obtained from a woman in her twenties or thirties in good health. Specimen: naive CD4+ T cells sorted from blood. The subset: CD45RA+ positively selected.

The CDR3 loop is CASRPRTDAAYEQYF. The CDR3 bases are TGCGCCAGCAGACCTAGGACGGATGCCGCCTACGAGCAGTACTTC. The chain has TRBV5-1 and TRBJ2-7; no reliable D call. CDR3 length: 15 amino acids. The germline gives CDR1 SGHRS, CDR2 YFSETQ. The ends were cut back, 5 bases at V and 2 bases at J, with 17 bases in the middle.